The 21 T cell receptor beta chains presented below share a single source sample, sequenced in a study of T-cell memory formation after mild COVID-19. TCRdb itself ran the 5' RACE reads through MiXCR, one entry per CDR3 protein. The data hold around 200,000 distinct CDR3 sequences, with approximately 16% observed a single time. Sequencing was done on a sample of PBMCs or a T cell subset sorted from them (not recorded which). These receptors came from an adult woman who had mild COVID-19 (a few samples of this study predate the infection). Cell type and time point are not known.

This rearrangement joins TRBV12-3 or TRBV12-4 to TRBJ2-7; D is unresolved. This CDR3 is 12 amino acids long. Trimming pared 1 base from V and 1 base from J, leaving 2 bases between. This CDR3 reads CASSLVSYEQYF. In DNA, the CDR3 is TGTGCCAGCAGTTTAGTGTCCTACGAGCAGTACTTC.

This chain links TRBV9 with TRBJ2-3; TRBD2 matches at 8 bases. J gave up 10 bases and V 1 base, and 17 bases lay outside the gene matches. The CDR3 spans 17 residues. Germline-derived CDR1 and CDR2 are SGDLS and YYNGEE. This CDR3 reads CASSVLQTSAGVSAQYF. The CDR3 DNA follows: TGTGCCAGCAGCGTACTCCAGACTAGCGCTGGGGTGAGCGCGCAGTATTTT.

The chain employs TRBV12-3 or TRBV12-4 and TRBJ2-5, with a weak D call TRBD2 (5 bases). This CDR3 is built from 12 residues. Trimming shortened V by 6 bases and J by 10 bases, and 15 bases separated the two germline ends. The CDR3 here is CASSQPPRDQYF. The CDR3 region has the DNA TGTGCCAGCAGCCAACCACCCCGGGACCAGTACTTC.

This rearrangement joins TRBV5-1 to TRBJ2-7; D is undetermined. From germline, CDR1 is SGHRS and CDR2 YFSETQ. CDR3 length: 15 amino acids. V gave up 0 bases and J gave up 5 bases, with 15 bases separating them. In DNA, the CDR3 is TGCGCCAGCAGCTTGGGGGCCAGAAGCTCTAACGAGCAGTACTTC. This codes for CASSLGARSSNEQYF.

In its sample, this clonotype was seen once. CDR3 loop: CASSLIAGGPTDTQYF. The CDR3 DNA is TGTGCCAGCAGCCTTATAGCGGGAGGGCCGACAGATACGCAGTATTTT. The chain uses TRBV7-6 and TRBJ2-3, with 11 bases fitting TRBD2. V lost 5 bases and J lost 3; bases outside the gene matches: 7. The germline CDR1 and CDR2 sequences are SGHVS and FNYEAQ. This CDR3 is 16 amino acids long.

V is TRBV6-2 or TRBV6-3 and J is TRBJ1-1, with D possibly matching TRBD1 (6 bases). The germline CDR1 and CDR2 sequences are MNHEY and SVGEGT. V was clipped by 6 bases and J by 11 bases, with 16 bases between them. CDR3 length: 12 residues. The CDR3 loop is CASRLGGRVAFF. The CDR3 DNA reads TGTGCCAGCAGATTGGGGGGGCGCGTGGCTTTCTTT.

This clonotype was found a few times. The rearrangement links TRBV5-4 to TRBJ2-1; the match to TRBD2 covers 11 bases. Germline CDR1 SGHNT, CDR2 YYREEE (reference sequence). V trimming: 4 bases; J trimming: 9 bases; junction bases outside the gene matches: 12. The CDR3 covers 16 residues. CDR3 in DNA: TGTGCCAGCAGCCCACTCCGGCCTAGCGGGGGGACTGAGCAGTTCTTC. It is translated as CASSPLRPSGGTEQFF.

The rearrangement links TRBV10-3 to TRBJ2-3; TRBD2 matches 9 bases. Trimming cost V 2 bases and J 4 bases; bases outside gene matches: 4. This CDR3 comprises 15 residues. The germline gives CDR1 ENHRY, CDR2 SYGVKD. CDR3 amino acids: CAISEPRTSADTQYF. The CDR3 nucleotides are TGTGCCATCAGTGAGCCTCGGACTAGCGCAGATACGCAGTATTTT.

The V gene is TRBV12-3 or TRBV12-4, the J gene TRBJ2-7, with a weak D call TRBD1 (5 bases). This CDR3 has 14 residues. V gave up 6 bases and J gave up 3 bases, with 15 bases separating them. CDR3 sequence: CASSLEQENYEQYF. In DNA form, the CDR3 reads TGTGCCAGCAGCCTGGAACAGGAGAACTACGAGCAGTACTTC.

The chain recombines TRBV7-2 with TRBJ2-3; a possible D gene is TRBD1 (5 bases). V shed 1 base and J shed 6 bases, with 14 bases lying between them. Germline V gives CDR1 SGHTA, CDR2 FQGNSA. The CDR3 runs to 15 residues. The CDR3 DNA follows: TGTGCCAGCAGCTTAGTCCGGACACCATCCGATACGCAGTATTTT. Translated: CASSLVRTPSDTQYF.

This clonotype was picked up a small number of times. The DNA for the CDR3 is TGTGCCAGCAGATCGGGACTGACGAACACCGGGGAGCTGTTTTTT. Its protein product is CASRSGLTNTGELFF. The chain uses TRBV11-2 and TRBJ2-2; possibly TRBD2 for D (6 bases). The germline V gene encodes CDR1 SGHAT and CDR2 FQNNGV. The CDR3 runs 15 residues. Trimming cost V 6 bases and J 0 bases, with 11 bases left between them.

V gene TRBV5-1 combines with J gene TRBJ2-5; 9 nucleotides line up with TRBD1. J lost 1 base, V lost 0 bases, and 7 bases had no gene match. The CDR3 is 17 amino acids. Germline values: CDR1 SGHRS, CDR2 YFSETQ. CDR3 bases: TGCGCCAGCAGCTTGGCCTGGACAGGGGTGCCCCAAGAGACCCAGTACTTC. Translating gives CASSLAWTGVPQETQYF.

J is TRBJ2-1 and V is TRBV6-1, with a weak D call TRBD1 (6 bases). There are 13 residues in the CDR3. V was clipped by 4 bases and J by 7 bases, with 11 bases between them. Germline-derived CDR1 and CDR2 are MNHNS and SASEGT. CDR3 amino acids: CASSVQGINEQFF. The CDR3 DNA follows: TGTGCCAGCAGTGTCCAGGGGATAAATGAGCAGTTCTTC.

The genes are TRBV9 and TRBJ1-1; TRBD1 might be the D (6 bases). The V and J ends lost 3 bases and 2 bases respectively, with 17 bases between them. This CDR3 has 16 amino acids. The germline V gene encodes CDR1 SGDLS and CDR2 YYNGEE. CDR3 in DNA: TGTGCCAGCAGCGAGAGGCTAGGGACAACTAACACTGAAGCTTTCTTT. Translated: CASSERLGTTNTEAFF.

This clonotype has a handful of counts. The chain carries TRBV5-4 and TRBJ2-1; TRBD2 matches at 11 bases. After removal of 4 bases from V and 7 bases from J, the junction contained 10 bases not matched to a gene. CDR1 and CDR2 from the germline V gene are SGHNT and YYREEE (reference sequence). The CDR3 is made up of 16 amino acids. DNA for the CDR3: TGTGCCAGCAGCACCGGGACTAGCGGAGTGGGGAATGAGCAGTTCTTC. It yields the protein CASSTGTSGVGNEQFF.

J is TRBJ2-7 and V is TRBV9; perhaps D is TRBD1 or TRBD2 (5 bases each). The CDR3 is 14 amino acids. CDR1 and CDR2 (germline): SGDLS, YYNGEE. Trimming removed 2 bases at V and 2 bases at J, with 11 bases between. The CDR3 nucleotides read TGTGCCAGCAGCGTGACACCGGGACCCTACGAGCAGTACTTC. Protein: CASSVTPGPYEQYF.

V and J are TRBV12-3 or TRBV12-4 and TRBJ2-7; 13 bases match TRBD2. This CDR3 contains 15 residues. The junction had 9 bases not matched to a gene; V was cut back by 6 bases and J by 7 bases. Here the CDR3 reads CASSAGLAGVGEQYF. The CDR3 DNA is TGTGCCAGCAGCGCCGGACTAGCGGGAGTGGGTGAGCAGTACTTC.

V and J are TRBV20-1 and TRBJ2-1; D might be TRBD1 (6 bases). CDR1 DFQATT and CDR2 SNEGSKA come from the germline V gene (reference sequence). V lost 5 bases and J lost 8, with 13 bases in between. The CDR3 sequence is 12 residues long. The CDR3 DNA follows: TGCAGTGCTTCTACAGGGATGCATGAGCAGTTCTTC. Protein product: CSASTGMHEQFF.

The chain is built from TRBV20-1 and TRBJ2-5; 12 bases line up with TRBD1. The ends lost 1 base at V and 5 bases at J; junction bases unmatched: 11. This CDR3 comprises 17 residues. Germline lookup yields CDR1 DFQATT and CDR2 SNEGSKA (reference sequence). The CDR3 loop reads CSARGPGTGGVLETQYF. The CDR3 region has the DNA TGCAGTGCTAGAGGTCCCGGGACAGGGGGCGTTTTGGAGACCCAGTACTTC.

This clonotype was recorded at least ten times. The chain joins TRBV7-2 to TRBJ2-7; D is unresolved. Per germline, CDR1 SGHTA and CDR2 FQGNSA. The ends were cut back, 1 base at V and 6 bases at J, with 16 bases in the middle. CDR3 length: 15 residues. The CDR3 loop is CASSLGEIRGGEQYF. The CDR3 DNA follows: TGTGCCAGCAGCTTAGGCGAAATAAGAGGCGGCGAGCAGTACTTC.

This clonotype has a handful of counts. The chain employs TRBV13 and TRBJ1-4, with a weak D call TRBD1 (5 bases). CDR1 and CDR2 (germline): PRHDT, FYEKMQ (reference sequence). The CDR3 has 15 residues. Trimming removed 6 bases from V and 3 bases from J, with 14 bases in between. The chain's CDR3 is CASRSKTEPNEKLFF. The CDR3 region has the DNA TGTGCCAGCAGGTCGAAGACAGAGCCTAATGAAAAACTGTTTTTT.